The 31 T cell receptor beta chains listed next were all sequenced from one sample in a study of blood T cell repertoires in COVID-19. Clones were read by immunoSEQ multiplex PCR, and TCRdb kept only the in-frame ones, dropping some. The profile covers around 190,000 clones, with about 84% appearing a single time and 6.5% to 8.5% taken by the ten largest. Sequenced sample: peripheral blood. The receptors stem from a human donor in a cohort sampled during active COVID-19.

This clone was counted once. V gene TRBV19 combines with J gene TRBJ2-6; 8 nucleotides align to TRBD1. The CDR3 loop spans 15 amino acids. Per germline, CDR1 LNHDA and CDR2 SQIVND (reference sequence). Trimming at V came to 6 bases and at J to 2 bases, leaving 3 bases not matched to a gene. For the CDR3, the DNA is TGTGCCAGTAGCCGGACAGGGACTGGGGCCAACGTCCTGACTTTC. Amino acids: CASSRTGTGANVLTF.

This rearrangement joins TRBV7-8 to TRBJ1-4; 8 bases agree with TRBD1. V gave up 4 bases and J gave up 2 bases; unmatched junction bases: 6. CDR1 is SGHVS and CDR2 is FQNEAQ in the germline V gene. This CDR3 has 16 amino acids. Written as DNA, the CDR3 is TGTGCCAGCAGCTCGGGACAGGATGCGACTAATGAAAAACTGTTTTTT. This translates into CASSSGQDATNEKLFF.

V gene TRBV5-1 combines with J gene TRBJ2-1; 11 positions agree with TRBD2. Germline-derived CDR1 and CDR2 are SGHRS and YFSETQ. With 6 bases clipped from V and 5 bases from J, the junction kept 4 bases outside the gene matches. There are 14 residues in the CDR3. CDR3 sequence: CASKTSGAHNEQFF. As DNA, the CDR3 is TGCGCCAGCAAGACTAGCGGGGCTCACAATGAGCAGTTCTTC. Full variable domain (rest looked up from reference TRBV5-1 and TRBJ2-1): KAGVTQTPRYLIKTRGQQVTLSCSPISGHRSVSWYQQTPGQGLQFLFEYFSETQRNKGNFPGRFSGRQFSNSRSEMNVSTLELGDSALYLCASKTSGAHNEQFFGPGTRLTVL.

The rearrangement uses TRBV2 and TRBJ1-2; D unresolved. With 3 bases removed from V and 10 bases from J, the gap between germline ends came to 9 bases. This CDR3 spans 11 amino acids. Looked up from germline, CDR1 is SNHLY and CDR2 is FYNNEI. CDR3 nucleotide sequence: TGTGCCAGCAGTGATTTACCCTACTACACCTTC. Translated: CASSDLPYYTF.

The chain combines TRBV11-2 with TRBJ2-7; unclear D gene. Trimming pared 6 bases from V and 5 bases from J, leaving 11 bases between. Germline V gives CDR1 SGHAT, CDR2 FQNNGV. This CDR3 spans 12 amino acids. CDR3 region: CASSLIRDEQYF. CDR3 coding DNA: TGTGCCAGCAGTTTGATCCGGGACGAGCAGTACTTC.

The V gene is TRBV2, the J gene TRBJ2-7; 13 bases line up with TRBD2. The CDR3 is 16 amino acids. Trimming removed 6 bases from V and 3 bases from J; junction bases left unmatched: 8. Germline values: CDR1 SNHLY, CDR2 FYNNEI. This CDR3 reads CASSVTGTSGVYEQYF. In DNA form, the CDR3 reads TGTGCCAGCAGCGTCACCGGGACTAGCGGGGTCTACGAGCAGTACTTC.

This clone was picked up one time. The chain uses TRBV29-1 and TRBJ2-2, with D unclear. Per germline, CDR1 SQVTM and CDR2 ANQGSEA. The CDR3 totals 12 residues. V lost 4 bases and J lost 5, with 8 bases in between. The CDR3 coding sequence is TGCAGCGTTGTCGCGCCAACCGGGGAGCTGTTTTTT. Amino acids: CSVVAPTGELFF.

V is TRBV19 and J is TRBJ2-7; TRBD2 is a possible D gene (6 bases). This CDR3 is built from 14 residues. The V and J ends lost 5 bases and 2 bases respectively, with 13 bases between them. Germline V gene lookup returns CDR1 LNHDA and CDR2 SQIVND (reference sequence). The chain's CDR3 is CASSPSGWTYEQYF. CDR3 bases: TGTGCCAGTAGTCCAAGCGGGTGGACCTACGAGCAGTACTTC. Together with reference TRBV19 and TRBJ2-7, the CDR3 gives the full variable domain: DGGITQSPKYLFRKEGQNVTLSCEQNLNHDAMYWYRQDPGQGLRLIYYSQIVNDFQKGDIAEGYSVSREKKESFPLTVTSAQKNPTAFYLCASSPSGWTYEQYFGPGTRLTVT.

The V call is TRBV5-1, the J call TRBJ2-5; D is unresolved. The CDR3 is made up of 13 amino acids. Germline CDR1 is SGHRS and CDR2 is YFSETQ. Trimming took off 0 bases at V and 3 bases at J, with 6 bases between the two ends. CDR3 amino acids: CASSLGREETQYF. In nucleotides, the CDR3 is TGCGCCAGCAGCTTGGGACGGGAAGAGACCCAGTACTTC.

The CDR3 region is CARTAGQSCSGANVLTF. The CDR3 nucleotides read TGCGCCAGGACGGCCGGACAGTCCTGCTCTGGGGCCAACGTCCTGACTTTC. The chain joins TRBV10-1 to TRBJ2-6; TRBD1 might be the D (6 bases). V gave up 9 bases and J gave up 0 bases, with 18 bases separating them. Germline V CDR1 and CDR2: WNHNN, SYGVQD (reference sequence). The CDR3 contains 17 residues.

The sample holds one count of this clone. The chain links TRBV9 to TRBJ2-7, with TRBD1 matching over 7 bases. Germline-derived CDR1 and CDR2 are SGDLS and YYNGEE. There are 14 residues in the CDR3. Unmatched junction bases numbered 5, after V lost 3 bases and J lost 2 bases. This chain's CDR3 is CASSGRDSPYEQYF. The CDR3 region has the DNA TGTGCCAGCAGCGGCCGGGACAGCCCCTACGAGCAGTACTTC.

This chain uses TRBV2 with TRBJ2-7; the D gene is possibly TRBD2 (6 bases). Germline lookup yields CDR1 SNHLY and CDR2 FYNNEI. V was pared by 7 bases and J by 7 bases, with 23 bases between. The CDR3 extends over 15 amino acids. The chain's CDR3 is CASNSPAGSEGEQYF. CDR3 sequence (DNA): TGTGCCAGCAACTCACCAGCGGGTTCCGAGGGAGAGCAGTACTTC.

V and J are TRBV3-1 (or the pseudogene TRBV3-2) and TRBJ2-5, with 12 bases lining up with TRBD2. V was pared by 4 bases and J by 2 bases, with 5 bases of the junction left unmatched. Looked up from germline, CDR1 is LGHDT and CDR2 is YNNKEL (reference sequence). The CDR3 has 16 residues. The CDR3 sequence: CASSPTSGGAQETQYF. Here the CDR3 DNA reads TGTGCCAGCAGCCCGACTAGCGGGGGTGCTCAAGAGACCCAGTACTTC.

This clone has only a few counts. This sequence joins TRBV5-1 and TRBJ2-7, with 9 bases identical to TRBD2. From germline, CDR1 is SGHRS and CDR2 YFSETQ. Trimming took 0 bases from V and 6 from J; bases not matched to a gene: 4. The CDR3 extends over 14 amino acids. The CDR3 coding sequence is TGCGCCAGCAGCTTGGCTAGCGGGGCGGGCGAGCAGTACTTC. The encoded protein is CASSLASGAGEQYF.

The chain joins TRBV5-4 to TRBJ2-1, with D possibly matching TRBD1 (6 bases). The CDR3 spans 16 residues. Germline CDR1 SGHNT, CDR2 YYREEE (reference sequence). Trimming took 3 bases from V and 8 from J, leaving 21 bases between them. CDR3 DNA sequence: TGTGCCAGCAGCTCAGGGCAGTACAGGGATAGCTATGAGCAGTTCTTC. Its protein product is CASSSGQYRDSYEQFF.

The chain combines TRBV29-1 with TRBJ1-1; no definite D call. The CDR3 runs 11 residues. V lost 0 bases and J 8 bases, leaving 7 bases between the germline ends. Germline loops: CDR1 SQVTM, CDR2 ANQGSEA. The CDR3 region has the DNA TGCAGCGTTGAAGATCCGGGGGAAGCTTTCTTT. Amino acid sequence: CSVEDPGEAFF. The whole variable domain, filled in from reference TRBV29-1 and TRBJ1-1, reads SAVISQKPSRDICQRGTSLTIQCQVDSQVTMMFWYRQQPGQSLTLIATANQGSEATYESGFVIDKFPISRPNLTFSTLTVSNMSPEDSSIYLCSVEDPGEAFFGQGTRLTVV.

This clone was detected only a few times. This chain connects TRBV7-3 to TRBJ1-2, with D possibly TRBD1 on 6 matching bases. Germline-derived CDR1 and CDR2 are SGHTA and FQGTGA. The CDR3 runs 15 residues. The V end lost 1 base, the J end lost 3 bases, and 12 bases lay between the germline ends. CDR3 residues: CASSLRAGEYYGYTF. CDR3 sequence (DNA): TGTGCCAGCAGCTTAAGGGCAGGGGAGTACTATGGCTACACCTTC.

The chain employs TRBV21-1 and TRBJ2-1; the table's D call, TRBD1, has no DNA check behind it. TRBV21-1 corresponds to a pseudogene. The CDR3 has 14 amino acids. The CDR3 nucleotides are TGTGCCAGCAGCAACAGGCGACCGGACAATGAGCAGTTCTTC. Encoded protein: CASSNRRPDNEQFF.

J is TRBJ2-7 and V is TRBV11-2; 9 bases fit TRBD1. The germline gives CDR1 SGHAT, CDR2 FQNNGV. J was trimmed by 8 bases and V by 2 bases; bases with no gene match: 13. The CDR3 contains 16 residues. The CDR3 DNA reads as TGTGCCAGCAGCTTACAAGCCGGGACAGGGAGTACACAGCAGTACTTC. This sequence encodes CASSLQAGTGSTQQYF.

This clone was observed a handful of times. At one of its ends the junction is not consistent with the germline gene, which may arise from a read error. Here the CDR3 reads CASSDSGAFRGYEQYF. In nucleotides, the CDR3 is TGTGCCAGCAGTGACTCAGGGGCGTTTAGGGGCTACGAGCAGTACTTC. The J gene is TRBJ2-7, the V gene TRBV6-6, with D perhaps matching TRBD1 (6 bases). The V gene's germline CDR1 is MNHNY and CDR2 SVGAGI (reference sequence). The CDR3 sequence is 16 residues long.

The chain has TRBV5-1 and TRBJ1-1; perhaps TRBD1 as D (5 bases). Germline assignment: CDR1 SGHRS and CDR2 YFSETQ. The CDR3 is 17 residues long. The germline V and J ends were trimmed by 2 bases and 0 bases, with 17 bases remaining between them. The CDR3 spells CASSLRNRRDMNTEAFF. The CDR3 DNA sequence: TGCGCCAGCAGCTTACGAAACAGGAGGGATATGAACACTGAAGCTTTCTTT.

The chain is built from TRBV10-3 and TRBJ2-3, with 7 positions matching TRBD2. The V segment lost 5 bases and the J segment 1 base; nucleotides outside the gene matches: 3. The CDR3 is made up of 14 amino acids. Germline CDR1 reads ENHRY; CDR2 reads SYGVKD. The chain's CDR3 is CAISREVGTDTQYF. CDR3 nucleotides: TGTGCCATCAGTCGGGAGGTGGGCACAGATACGCAGTATTTT.

The chain is built from TRBV13 and TRBJ1-3; possible D gene TRBD1, 6 bases. The CDR3 loop spans 14 amino acids. The ends were cut back, 5 bases at V and 4 bases at J, with 12 bases in the middle. Germline CDR1 PRHDT, CDR2 FYEKMQ (reference sequence). Here the CDR3 DNA reads TGTGCCAGCAGCCAAACAGGGTACGGAAACACCATATATTTT. Encoded protein: CASSQTGYGNTIYF.

The chain combines TRBV6-5 with TRBJ2-1, with TRBD1 identical over 8 bases. Germline V gives CDR1 MNHEY, CDR2 SVGAGI. The CDR3 totals 15 residues. Trimming removed 6 bases from V and 9 bases from J; junction bases left unmatched: 13. This CDR3 is CASRALGQGAGEQFF. CDR3 bases: TGTGCCAGCAGGGCCTTGGGGCAGGGGGCAGGTGAGCAGTTCTTC.

This clone appeared once. The chain carries TRBV18 and TRBJ1-2; D gene uncertain. The CDR3 has 10 amino acids. CDR1 is KGHSH, CDR2 LQKENI, per germline. Trimming stripped 10 bases from V and 10 bases from J, with 13 bases between. This CDR3 reads CATSGETYTF. As DNA, the CDR3 is TGTGCCACCTCCGGGGAGACCTACACCTTC.

The gene calls are TRBV5-6 and TRBJ1-2; no clear D gene. This CDR3 contains 14 residues. Germline V gene lookup returns CDR1 SGHDT and CDR2 YYEEEE. V lost 0 bases and J 4 bases, leaving 10 bases between the germline ends. The CDR3 DNA sequence: TGTGCCAGCAGCTTGGGTACAGCCATCTATGGCTACACCTTC. Translated: CASSLGTAIYGYTF. Full variable domain (missing parts from reference TRBV5-6 and TRBJ1-2): DAGVTQSPTHLIKTRGQQVTLRCSPKSGHDTVSWYQQALGQGPQFIFQYYEEEERQRGNFPDRFSGHQFPNYSSELNVNALLLGDSALYLCASSLGTAIYGYTFGSGTRLTVV.

The genes are TRBV7-2 and TRBJ2-7; 8 nucleotides match TRBD1. Germline trimming cut 5 bases from V and 3 bases from J; bases unmatched to any gene: 6. CDR3 length equals 14 residues. CDR1 SGHTA and CDR2 FQGNSA come from the germline V gene. CDR3 coding DNA: TGTGCCAGCAGCCACCCGGACAGGGACTACGAGCAGTACTTC. This translates into CASSHPDRDYEQYF. Combining the CDR3 with reference TRBV7-2 and TRBJ2-7 gives the whole variable domain GAGVSQSPSNKVTEKGKDVELRCDPISGHTALYWYRQSLGQGLEFLIYFQGNSAPDKSGLPSDRFSAERTGGSVSTLTIQRTQQEDSAVYLCASSHPDRDYEQYFGPGTRLTVT.

The chain recombines TRBV5-4 with TRBJ2-7; TRBD1 matches at 7 bases. The CDR3 runs to 14 residues. CDR1 SGHNT and CDR2 YYREEE come from the germline V gene (reference sequence). The ends lost 3 bases at V and 2 bases at J; junction bases unmatched: 5. CDR3 region: CASSSGQVAYEQYF. Written as DNA, the CDR3 is TGTGCCAGCAGCTCCGGACAGGTCGCCTACGAGCAGTACTTC.

This clone has only one observation. The chain has TRBV6-5 and TRBJ1-3, with D uncertain. Germline CDR1 and CDR2: MNHEY and SVGAGI. V lost 6 bases and J 5 bases, leaving 11 bases between the germline ends. The CDR3 consists of 13 residues. DNA of the CDR3: TGTGCCAGCAGAGCTTTCCTTCGAAACACCATATATTTT. Translated: CASRAFLRNTIYF.

The chain employs TRBV27 and TRBJ2-7, with 10 bases matching TRBD1. CDR1 is MNHEY and CDR2 is SMNVEV in the germline V gene (reference sequence). The V gene end was trimmed by 4 bases and the J gene end by 5 bases; junction bases not matched to a gene: 8. CDR3 length equals 15 residues. CDR3 bases: TGTGCCAGCAGTTCCCTCGGGGGGACAGGGGACGAGCAGTACTTC. Protein sequence: CASSSLGGTGDEQYF.

The chain links TRBV6-5 to TRBJ2-3; TRBD1 is a possible D gene (5 bases). CDR1 and CDR2 from the germline V gene are MNHEY and SVGAGI. The CDR3 loop spans 16 amino acids. The V end was cut by 2 bases, the J end by 5 bases, with 17 bases between. CDR3 in DNA: TGTGCCAGCAGTTACACAGGTCCCGCTAGTGGAGATACGCAGTATTTT. Translating gives CASSYTGPASGDTQYF.